These T cell receptor beta chains were read from a single sample in a study of control samples from healthy donors and cancer patients. TCRdb's table, derived via immunoSEQ multiplex PCR, lists solely in-frame clones and lacks some. The sample carries 160,000 or so clones, over 90% recorded once. Source material: blood. The origin of the receptors is a man over 45 in good health. Each CDR3 is given with its conserved first and last residue. D genes are given only for firm matches. Expanded clones get a size class; other rows say once, few or many, or leave the size out.

D: NA
V: TRBV18
J: TRBJ2-7
size: NA
CDR3: CASSSPGLASYEQYF
DNA: TGTGCCAGCTCATCCCCGGGACTGGCCTCCTACGAGCAGTACTTC

D: TRBD2
V: TRBV5-6
J: TRBJ2-3
size: NA
CDR3: CASSRGTSGRSGTDTQYF
DNA: TGTGCCAGCAGCCGAGGGACTAGCGGGAGGAGTGGTACAGATACGCAGTATTTT

D: NA
V: TRBV5-4
J: TRBJ1-6
size: NA
CDR3: CASSEGLGDSPLHF
DNA: TGTGCCAGCAGCGAGGGTCTAGGAGACTCACCCCTCCACTTT

D: TRBD2
V: TRBV7-2
J: TRBJ2-1
size: NA
CDR3: CASSSGLAVYNEQFF
DNA: TGTGCCAGCAGCTCCGGACTAGCGGTCTACAATGAGCAGTTCTTC

D: NA
V: TRBV4-2
J: TRBJ1-1
size: few
CDR3: CASSQVQRGTEAFF
DNA: TGTGCCAGCAGCCAAGTCCAACGGGGCACTGAAGCTTTCTTT

D: NA
V: TRBV13
J: TRBJ1-1
size: NA
CDR3: CASSPTVNTEAFF
DNA: TGTGCCAGCAGCCCTACAGTGAACACTGAAGCTTTCTTT

D: NA
V: TRBV3-1/TRBV3-2
J: TRBJ2-7
size: NA
CDR3: CASSQDGFKSSRGYEQYF
DNA: TGTGCCAGCAGCCAAGATGGGTTTAAGAGCTCACGGGGGTACGAGCAGTACTTC

D: TRBD1
V: TRBV19
J: TRBJ2-7
size: NA
CDR3: CASSTGTGGLYEQYF
DNA: TGTGCCAGTAGTACCGGGACAGGGGGCTTGTACGAGCAGTACTTC

D: TRBD2
V: TRBV6-5
J: TRBJ2-7
size: NA
CDR3: CASPTSGRAGEQYF
DNA: TGTGCCAGCCCGACTAGCGGGAGGGCGGGGGAGCAGTACTTC

D: NA
V: TRBV29-1
J: TRBJ2-7
size: NA
CDR3: CSVALDPGFRHEQYF
DNA: TGCAGCGTAGCATTGGATCCAGGGTTTCGTCACGAGCAGTACTTC

D: NA
V: TRBV25-1
J: TRBJ2-2
size: once
CDR3: CASRADVAGTGELFF
DNA: TGTGCCAGCAGAGCAGACGTTGCTGGCACCGGGGAGCTGTTTTTT

D: NA
V: TRBV19
J: TRBJ2-5
size: once
CDR3: CASRPGPQGRGGETQYF
DNA: TGTGCCAGTAGACCGGGACCCCAAGGACGTGGTGGAGAGACCCAGTACTTC

D: NA
V: TRBV5-1
J: TRBJ2-6
size: once
CDR3: CASSHLATGANVLTF
DNA: TGCGCCAGCAGCCACCTAGCGACTGGGGCCAACGTCCTGACTTTC

D: TRBD1
V: TRBV19
J: TRBJ2-4
size: NA
CDR3: CASSNPTDRIAKNIQYF
DNA: TGTGCCAGTAGTAACCCCACGGACAGGATAGCCAAAAACATTCAGTACTTC

D: NA
V: TRBV7-9
J: TRBJ1-2
size: NA
CDR3: CASSFEGWYGYTF
DNA: TGTGCCAGCAGCTTCGAAGGATGGTATGGCTACACCTTC

D: NA
V: TRBV29-1
J: TRBJ2-7
size: few
CDR3: CSVARGAGGSYEQYF
DNA: TGCAGCGTTGCCCGGGGGGCAGGGGGCTCCTACGAGCAGTACTTC

D: TRBD1
V: TRBV20-1
J: TRBJ2-7
size: NA
CDR3: CSAGGRGTGLF
DNA: TGCAGTGCCGGGGGTCGTGGGACAGGGTTATTC

D: NA
V: TRBV2
J: TRBJ2-5
size: NA
CDR3: CASSEARGGETQYF
DNA: TGTGCCAGCAGTGAAGCCAGGGGGGGGGAGACCCAGTACTTC

D: TRBD1
V: TRBV5-4
J: TRBJ2-7
size: NA
CDR3: CASSPAGGQYEQYF
DNA: TGTGCCAGCAGCCCAGCAGGGGGTCAGTACGAGCAGTACTTC

D: NA
V: TRBV19
J: TRBJ2-6
size: NA
CDR3: CASSIDSSGANVLTF
DNA: TGTGCCAGTAGTATAGATAGCAGTGGGGCCAACGTCCTGACTTTC

D: TRBD1
V: TRBV19
J: TRBJ2-1
size: NA
CDR3: CASSRQGAPLQYNEQFF
DNA: TGTGCCAGTAGTAGACAGGGGGCCCCACTCCAATACAATGAGCAGTTCTTC

D: TRBD1
V: TRBV29-1
J: TRBJ1-1
size: NA
CDR3: CSAVLQGGNTEAFF
DNA: TGCAGCGCTGTCCTACAGGGGGGAAACACTGAAGCTTTCTTT

D: NA
V: TRBV5-1
J: TRBJ2-7
size: NA
CDR3: CASSLELADPTQQYF
DNA: TGCGCCAGCAGCTTGGAACTAGCCGACCCTACGCAGCAGTACTTC

D: NA
V: TRBV6-1
J: TRBJ1-5
size: NA
CDR3: CASSEDLPRGNQPQHF
DNA: TGTGCCAGCAGTGAAGACCTACCCAGGGGCAATCAGCCCCAGCATTTT

D: NA
V: TRBV7-9
J: TRBJ2-3
size: few
CDR3: CASSLSGGEADTQYF
DNA: TGTGCCAGCAGCTTATCCGGGGGAGAGGCAGATACGCAGTATTTT

D: TRBD1
V: TRBV15
J: TRBJ2-3
size: NA
CDR3: CATSRALGTGTDTQYF
DNA: TGTGCCACCAGCAGAGCGTTGGGGACAGGGACAGATACGCAGTATTTT

D: NA
V: TRBV19
J: TRBJ1-1
size: NA
CDR3: CASSNAGQKNTEAFF
DNA: TGTGCCAGTAGTAACGCCGGACAGAAGAACACTGAAGCTTTCTTT

D: TRBD2
V: TRBV2
J: TRBJ2-1
size: NA
CDR3: CASSQRGVSYNEQFF
DNA: TGTGCCAGCAGTCAGCGGGGGGTTTCCTACAATGAGCAGTTCTTC

D: TRBD1
V: TRBV18
J: TRBJ2-7
size: NA
CDR3: CASSSRDSTGEQYF
DNA: TGTGCCAGCTCGTCCCGGGACAGTACGGGGGAGCAGTACTTC

D: NA
V: TRBV3-1/TRBV3-2
J: TRBJ2-3
size: NA
CDR3: CASRPGPPATDTQYF
DNA: TGTGCCAGCAGACCGGGACCGCCAGCCACAGATACGCAGTATTTT

D: TRBD2
V: TRBV7-9
J: TRBJ2-2
size: NA
CDR3: CASSRVAGGNTGELFF
DNA: TGTGCCAGCAGTAGAGTAGCGGGAGGGAACACCGGGGAGCTGTTTTTT

D: NA
V: TRBV28
J: TRBJ1-6
size: NA
CDR3: CASSLSRGSTYNSPLHF
DNA: TGTGCCAGCAGTTTATCCCGGGGCAGTACCTATAATTCACCCCTCCACTTT

D: NA
V: TRBV28
J: TRBJ2-7
size: NA
CDR3: CASSLEAGTATYEQYF
DNA: TGTGCCAGCAGTTTAGAGGCCGGGACGGCCACCTACGAGCAGTACTTC

D: TRBD1
V: TRBV28
J: TRBJ2-5
size: NA
CDR3: CASRNGLQGVRETQYF
DNA: TGTGCCAGCAGAAACGGCCTTCAGGGGGTACGGGAGACCCAGTACTTC

D: TRBD2
V: TRBV10-3
J: TRBJ2-3
size: NA
CDR3: CATKTSGRAQDTQYF
DNA: TGTGCCACCAAGACTAGCGGGAGGGCCCAAGATACGCAGTATTTT

D: TRBD1
V: TRBV5-1
J: TRBJ1-2
size: NA
CDR3: CASSIGTGQGYGYTF
DNA: TGCGCCAGCAGCATAGGGACAGGACAGGGCTATGGCTACACCTTC

D: TRBD1
V: TRBV18
J: TRBJ2-7
size: NA
CDR3: CASSKPGTGTYEQYF
DNA: TGTGCCAGCTCAAAACCCGGGACAGGGACCTACGAGCAGTACTTC